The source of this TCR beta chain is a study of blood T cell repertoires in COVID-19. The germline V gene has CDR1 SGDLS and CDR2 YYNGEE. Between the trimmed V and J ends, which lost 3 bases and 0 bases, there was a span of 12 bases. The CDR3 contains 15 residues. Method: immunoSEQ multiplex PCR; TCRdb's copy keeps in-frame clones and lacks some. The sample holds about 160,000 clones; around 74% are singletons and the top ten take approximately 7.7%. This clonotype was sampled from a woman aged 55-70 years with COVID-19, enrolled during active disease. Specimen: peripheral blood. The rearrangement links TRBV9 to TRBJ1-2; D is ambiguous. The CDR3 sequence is CASSAGDLANYGYTF. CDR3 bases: TGTGCCAGCAGCGCCGGGGATCTAGCTAACTATGGCTACACCTTC.